This T cell receptor (beta chain) was documented in a study of T cell repertoires in cytomegalovirus infection. Study findings and constraints: Dominant in the ex vivo response were TCR beta clonotypes restricted by HLA-C and specific for CMV.

Ten or more counts support this clonotype. Its target is unknown. One end of the junction is discordant with germline, which a read error may explain. Germline lookup yields CDR1 SSHAT and CDR2 FNYEAQ (reference sequence). The CDR3 is 16 amino acids. Using its own MiXCR run on the reads, TCRdb lists one record per CDR3 protein. The sample carries over 90,000 distinct CDR3 sequences, 15% to 20% recorded once. The origin of this receptor is a human donor in good health (CMV status not recorded). Some clones in this sample may be carry-over from other donors' samples. The chain has TRBV7-7 and TRBJ2-3; TRBD2 matches at 7 bases. Sequencing was performed on PBMCs. This CDR3 is CASSLGVSGAGDTQYF. The DNA for the CDR3 is TGTGCTAGCAGCTTAGGGGTGAGCGGGGCGGGAGATACGCAGTATTTT.